The TCR beta chain under discussion was sequenced for a study of blood T cell repertoires in COVID-19 (dated by TCRdb to 2018 to 2021). Background on the whole study: Samples from collaborators originated in the United States, Italy and Spain and spanned both the acute and convalescent phases of COVID-19. The samples were drawn from two sources: the first 160 participants of the ongoing ImmuneRACE study, and 950 to 1,500 subjects contributed by 6 global collaborators. A freely available public database, intended as a resource for researchers studying the immune response to SARS-CoV-2, is where the repertoires were released. The prospective study material was composed of cDNA or gDNA derived from T cells, B-cell-depleted T cells, or PBMCs. Where HLA class I and class II types were available, the types were taken from metadata supplied by the sample provider, not from assay-based typing. The dataset comprised deeply sampled blood TCRbeta repertoires from subjects exposed to, actively infected with, or recovered from COVID-19. A de-identified subject ID, COVID-19 status, age in years and sex were almost always included in the sample metadata. The investigation overall reported the following: The quantity of clinical and demographic metadata differed by source and by participant and was supplied without curation.

Reading from cysteine to phenylalanine, the CDR3 counts 15 amino acids. The retained sequence is limited to the CDR3, 45 bases, with the frame set at the first base. CDR1 and CDR2, per the germline V gene (reference sequence), are LNHDA and SQIVND. V loses 3 bases at its end and J loses 4 bases; junction bases beyond the gene matches: 4. TCRbeta CDR3 regions were amplified from genomic DNA using the immunoSEQ Assay, a bias-controlled multiplex PCR. On the study's bioinformatics: Within the assay, amplification of reference gene primers was used to estimate how many nucleated cells each sample contained. To quantify the absolute abundance of each unique TCRbeta CDR3 rearrangement, sequence reads were collapsed and filtered. For each sample, productive Simpson clonality was calculated as the square root of Simpson's diversity index across productive rearrangements. TCRdb took this table from immuneACCESS and kept in-frame rearrangements with V and J called. Such tables lack part of the clones; where checked against another copy, unresolved V genes explain under half of the gap, and the rest is unexplained. That table is the source of V, J and clone size, and D and trimming were worked out from the DNA. Counted in this sample were 300,000 to 400,000 clones; about 90% of them appeared once. 2.5% to 4% of the sample is held by the ten biggest clonotypes.

A second Seattle source provided samples from volunteer blood donors who had recovered from COVID-19. Whole blood was collected in K2EDTA tubes by collaborating institutions according to the institutions' own protocols. Collaborator samples were shipped for TCRbeta analysis as frozen whole blood, isolated PBMCs, or DNA extracted from either sample type. Remarks on this clone: Its antigen is currently not known. One base away there is no much larger clone; base qualities are not given.

The sequence joins TRBV19 to TRBJ2-2; a stretch of 8 junction bases matches TRBD2. This TCR was recovered from a woman younger than 35 who had recovered from COVID-19. What was sequenced was peripheral blood. The DNA is TGTGCCAGTAGTATCGGCCTAGCGGGCACCGGGGAGCTGTTTTTT. Translated, it gives CASSIGLAGTGELFF.